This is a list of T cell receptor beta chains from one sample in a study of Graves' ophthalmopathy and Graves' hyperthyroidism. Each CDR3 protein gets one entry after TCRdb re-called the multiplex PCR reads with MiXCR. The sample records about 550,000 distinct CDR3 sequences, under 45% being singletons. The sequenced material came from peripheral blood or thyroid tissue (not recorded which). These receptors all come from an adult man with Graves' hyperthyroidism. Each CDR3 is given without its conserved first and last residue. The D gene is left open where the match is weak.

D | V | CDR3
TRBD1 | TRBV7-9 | ASSEGQDNQPQH
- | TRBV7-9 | ASSLGWRTTEAF
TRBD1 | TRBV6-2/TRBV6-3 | ASSYPQGVRGNQPQH
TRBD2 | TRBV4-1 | ASSRGTSASYEQY
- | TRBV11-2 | ASRNRVAYNSPLH
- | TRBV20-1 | SASGETQY
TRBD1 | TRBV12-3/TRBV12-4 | ASSFQRQGSNQPQH
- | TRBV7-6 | ASSSFSGREQY
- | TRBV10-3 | AIRTGNYGYT
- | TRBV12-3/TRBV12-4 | ASSLGATRVQH
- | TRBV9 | AGRTGDYEQY
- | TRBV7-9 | ASSSAWEDSYEQY
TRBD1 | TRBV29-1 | SVGGTGGGNT
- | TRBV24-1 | AASRDSNQPQH
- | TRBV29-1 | SVSQGAYNSPLH
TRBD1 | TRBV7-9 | ASTPKQTGGRDEQF
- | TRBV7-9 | ASSSAGGAF
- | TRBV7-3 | ASSLRRDTEAF
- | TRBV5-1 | VSSGTTGITEAF
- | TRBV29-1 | SVGTEDGYT
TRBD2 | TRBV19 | ASSSSGKRDSYEQY
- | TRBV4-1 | ASSQVLLGEGTQY
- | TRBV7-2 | ASSWSSSYEQY
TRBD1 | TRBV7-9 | ASGPGTEGEAF
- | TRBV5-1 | ASSLVESSANTGELF
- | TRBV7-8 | ASSLGLGVERYEQY
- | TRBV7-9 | ASSLEEGLEEKLF
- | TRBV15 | ATSRDQRGAEETQY
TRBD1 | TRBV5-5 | ASTHRQGASYEQY
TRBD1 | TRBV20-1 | SARDVDRGLNTGELYEQF
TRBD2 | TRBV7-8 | ASSFQGLAGETQY
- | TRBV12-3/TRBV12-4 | ASSLKRNTETF
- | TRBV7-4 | ASSFEGGTLNSPLH
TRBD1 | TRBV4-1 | ASSHLPGQDLTGAEAF
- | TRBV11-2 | ASSPHYGQGSPLH
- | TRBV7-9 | ASSLVMGQKNEKLF